This T cell receptor (beta chain) was sequenced for a study of cytomegalovirus exposure and HLA in healthy donors. Study results and caveats: From TCR beta sequences, most subjects' HLA-A and HLA-B alleles were reportedly predicted accurately. The study labeled fewer than 200 TCR beta chains cytomegalovirus-associated. The majority of TCR sequences were rare, yet some public TCRs appeared in many donors.

This PCR relied on a set of 60 Vbeta primers and 13 Jbeta primers. TCRdb's table, derived via immunoSEQ multiplex PCR, lists solely in-frame clones and lacks some. The table lists 240,000 or so clones, around 80% of them singletons. V was cut by 8 bases and J by 5 bases, with 13 bases left in between. Germline-derived CDR1 and CDR2 are SNHLY and FYNNEI. The CDR3 length is 12 residues. About this clone: Its target is not known.

Material: PBMCs. The source of this sequence is a woman aged 55-69 years in good health and CMV-seropositive. This chain uses TRBV2 with TRBJ2-7; D is uncertain. For the CDR3, the DNA is TGTGCCAGCCATTTCACAAACCACGAGCAGTACTTC. It yields the protein CASHFTNHEQYF.